A selection of T cell receptor beta chains follows, all from one sample in a study of shared clonotypes between healthy human individuals. Profiling relied on immunoSEQ multiplex PCR, and the TCRdb table lists in-frame clones only, not all of them. In the table there are about 2.4 million clones, 93% of which are singletons. Sequencing input: naive CD4+ T cells from PBMCs. These receptors were taken from a man aged 18 to 30 in good health. Some clones in this sample may be carry-over from other donors' samples. Each CDR3 is given with its conserved first and last residue. D genes are given only for firm matches. Not every row has a clone size; where given, it reads once, few, many or a size class.

clone_size,j_call,d_call,v_call,cdr3_aa,cdr3_nt
-,TRBJ1-5,-,TRBV6-5,CASRPQGGNQPQHF,TGTGCCAGCAGGCCACAGGGTGGCAATCAGCCCCAGCATTTT
-,TRBJ2-7,TRBD1,TRBV7-3,CASSLGLTGSEQYF,TGTGCCAGCAGCTTAGGGCTGACAGGGAGTGAGCAGTACTTC
-,TRBJ2-7,-,TRBV29-1,CSVGPDEAQYF,TGCAGCGTTGGCCCCGACGAGGCCCAGTACTTC
-,TRBJ2-2,TRBD2,TRBV2,CASSLTSGRAAGELFF,TGTGCCAGCAGCTTGACTAGCGGGAGGGCCGCCGGGGAGCTGTTTTTT
-,TRBJ2-5,-,TRBV19,CASSRTGPWETQYF,TGTGCCAGTAGTCGAACAGGGCCCTGGGAGACCCAGTACTTC
-,TRBJ1-2,-,TRBV7-9,CASSMTGNYGYTF,TGTGCCAGCAGCATGACGGGGAACTATGGCTACACCTTC
once,TRBJ2-2,TRBD1,TRBV5-1,CASSSDGTGQGGELFF,TGCGCCAGCAGCTCGGATGGGACAGGGCAAGGCGGGGAGCTGTTTTTT
once,TRBJ1-5,-,TRBV2,CASSERGVSNQPQHF,TGTGCCAGCAGTGAACGTGGAGTTAGCAATCAGCCCCAGCATTTT
-,TRBJ2-3,-,TRBV5-1,CASSIQGITDTQYF,TGCGCCAGCAGCATACAGGGTATCACAGATACGCAGTATTTT
-,TRBJ1-5,-,TRBV4-2,CASSQEAGQPQHF,TGTGCCAGCAGCCAAGAAGCGGGTCAGCCCCAGCATTTT
-,TRBJ2-7,-,TRBV5-4,CASSFYLDIVQYF,TGTGCCAGCAGCTTTTACCTTGACATCGTGCAGTACTTC
-,TRBJ2-7,-,TRBV9,CASGPQSGKQYF,TGTGCCAGCGGTCCGCAGTCAGGAAAGCAGTACTTC
-,TRBJ1-1,-,TRBV6-5,CASSYSNGGGVAFF,TGTGCCAGCAGTTATTCGAACGGGGGGGGCGTAGCTTTCTTT
-,TRBJ1-3,-,TRBV29-1,CSVLLSVSGNTIYF,TGCAGCGTCCTCCTTTCAGTGTCTGGAAACACCATATATTTT
-,TRBJ2-1,TRBD2,TRBV7-8,CASSLVSGRSYNEQFF,TGTGCCAGCAGCTTAGTTAGCGGGAGGTCCTACAATGAGCAGTTCTTC
-,TRBJ2-1,-,TRBV11-2,CASTHSNGLRQFF,TGTGCCAGCACCCATTCAAACGGGCTCCGCCAGTTCTTC
-,TRBJ2-7,-,TRBV4-3,CASSDRNSYEQYF,TGCGCCAGCAGCGACAGGAACTCCTACGAGCAGTACTTC